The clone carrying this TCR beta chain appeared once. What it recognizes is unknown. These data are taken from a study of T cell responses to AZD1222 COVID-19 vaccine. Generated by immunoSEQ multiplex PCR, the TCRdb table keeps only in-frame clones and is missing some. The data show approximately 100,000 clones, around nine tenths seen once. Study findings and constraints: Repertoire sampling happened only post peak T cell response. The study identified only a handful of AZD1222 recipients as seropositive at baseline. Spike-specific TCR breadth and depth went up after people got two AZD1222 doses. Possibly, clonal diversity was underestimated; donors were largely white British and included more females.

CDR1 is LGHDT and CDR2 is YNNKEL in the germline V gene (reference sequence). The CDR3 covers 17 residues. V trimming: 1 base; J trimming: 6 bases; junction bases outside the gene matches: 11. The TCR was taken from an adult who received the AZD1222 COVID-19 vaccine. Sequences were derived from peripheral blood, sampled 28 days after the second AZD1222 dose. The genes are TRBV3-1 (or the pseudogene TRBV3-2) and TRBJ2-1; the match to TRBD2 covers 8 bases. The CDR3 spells CASSQAPWRGAGNEQFF. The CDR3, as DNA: TGTGCCAGCAGCCAAGCTCCCTGGCGGGGGGCGGGCAATGAGCAGTTCTTC.